These T cell receptor beta chains were read from a single sample in a study of shared clonotypes between healthy human individuals. The method was immunoSEQ multiplex PCR; TCRdb's version includes in-frame clones alone and lacks a portion of them. The data contain fewer than 850,000 clones, about 97% of them singletons. Sample: naive CD8+ T cells sorted from blood. Receptor source: a young man in good health. The CDR3 runs from the conserved cysteine through the conserved F or W. The D gene is left open where the match is weak. Clone size, where shown, is once, few, many, or a class for clones that have expanded.

v_gene: TRBV6-6; d_gene: TRBD1; j_gene: TRBJ2-7; abundance: NA; CDR3nt: TGTGCCAGCAGGAGACAGGGGGTCGACGAGCAGTACTTC; CDR3aa: CASRRQGVDEQYF
v_gene: TRBV28; d_gene: NA; j_gene: TRBJ2-7; abundance: once; CDR3nt: TGTGCCAGCAGTTTCGGGTTGGGTTCCTACGAGCAGTACTTC; CDR3aa: CASSFGLGSYEQYF
v_gene: TRBV10-1; d_gene: NA; j_gene: TRBJ2-2; abundance: NA; CDR3nt: TGCGCCAGCAGTGACCCCCCAGGTCGCGGAGGGGGCACCGGGGAGCTGTTTTTT; CDR3aa: CASSDPPGRGGGTGELFF
v_gene: TRBV7-9; d_gene: NA; j_gene: TRBJ2-7; abundance: NA; CDR3nt: TGTGCCAGCAGCCCCGGGGGTCTCTACGAGCAGTACTTC; CDR3aa: CASSPGGLYEQYF
v_gene: TRBV15; d_gene: NA; j_gene: TRBJ2-5; abundance: NA; CDR3nt: TGTGCCACCAGCGGGCCGGGAAGGGCGGAGACCCAGTACTTC; CDR3aa: CATSGPGRAETQYF
v_gene: TRBV11-2; d_gene: NA; j_gene: TRBJ2-6; abundance: NA; CDR3nt: TGTGCCAGCAGCTCCCCCAGCGCCGGGGGGGCCAACGTCCTGACTTTC; CDR3aa: CASSSPSAGGANVLTF
v_gene: TRBV9; d_gene: TRBD1; j_gene: TRBJ2-2; abundance: NA; CDR3nt: TGTGCCAGCAGCGACCGGGACAGGGCCCCGAACACCGGGGAGCTGTTTTTT; CDR3aa: CASSDRDRAPNTGELFF
v_gene: TRBV27; d_gene: TRBD2; j_gene: TRBJ2-7; abundance: NA; CDR3nt: TGTGCCAGCAGTAGGGGACTAGCGGGATTTCACAACGAGCAGTACTTC; CDR3aa: CASSRGLAGFHNEQYF
v_gene: TRBV27; d_gene: TRBD1; j_gene: TRBJ2-7; abundance: NA; CDR3nt: TGTGCCAGCAGCGGGACAGGGGGTTTTTACGAGCAGTACTTC; CDR3aa: CASSGTGGFYEQYF
v_gene: TRBV30; d_gene: NA; j_gene: TRBJ1-5; abundance: NA; CDR3nt: TGTGCCTGGAGTGTCGGGCAGGGCAATCAGCCCCAGCATTTT; CDR3aa: CAWSVGQGNQPQHF
v_gene: TRBV6-5; d_gene: NA; j_gene: TRBJ2-1; abundance: once; CDR3nt: TGTGCCAGCAGTAGATTTGACAATGAGCAGTTCTTC; CDR3aa: CASSRFDNEQFF
v_gene: TRBV29-1; d_gene: NA; j_gene: TRBJ2-7; abundance: NA; CDR3nt: TGCAGCGTTGGTTCAGGGGACGAGCAGTACTTC; CDR3aa: CSVGSGDEQYF
v_gene: TRBV18; d_gene: NA; j_gene: TRBJ2-3; abundance: NA; CDR3nt: TGTGCCAGCTCACACACGGCGGCAGGAATGACAGATACGCAGTATTTT; CDR3aa: CASSHTAAGMTDTQYF
v_gene: TRBV6-6; d_gene: TRBD1; j_gene: TRBJ1-5; abundance: NA; CDR3nt: TGTGCCAGCAGTCGAACAGGGGCTGGCAATCAGCCCCAGCATTTT; CDR3aa: CASSRTGAGNQPQHF
v_gene: TRBV27; d_gene: NA; j_gene: TRBJ1-5; abundance: NA; CDR3nt: TGTGCCAGCAGTTTGGCTGGGGTTGGGAGCAATCAGCCCCAGCATTTT; CDR3aa: CASSLAGVGSNQPQHF
v_gene: TRBV2; d_gene: NA; j_gene: TRBJ2-7; abundance: NA; CDR3nt: TGTGCCAGCAGTGAAGCCCGACTAGAGTTC; CDR3aa: CASSEARLEF
v_gene: TRBV27; d_gene: NA; j_gene: TRBJ2-7; abundance: NA; CDR3nt: TGTGCCAGCAGTCCGGGTCTCTCCTACGAGCAGTACTTC; CDR3aa: CASSPGLSYEQYF
v_gene: TRBV28; d_gene: TRBD1; j_gene: TRBJ2-7; abundance: NA; CDR3nt: TGTGCCAGCAGTGCCCGGGACAGCTACGAGCAGTACTTC; CDR3aa: CASSARDSYEQYF
v_gene: TRBV7-9; d_gene: NA; j_gene: TRBJ2-3; abundance: NA; CDR3nt: TGTGCCAGCAGCAGGGGCGCAGATACGCAGTATTTT; CDR3aa: CASSRGADTQYF
v_gene: TRBV9; d_gene: TRBD1; j_gene: TRBJ2-1; abundance: NA; CDR3nt: TGTGCCAGCAGCGTAGAGGGGACAGGGGTGAATGAGCAGTTCTTC; CDR3aa: CASSVEGTGVNEQFF
v_gene: TRBV29-1; d_gene: TRBD2; j_gene: TRBJ2-2; abundance: few; CDR3nt: TGCAGCGTCCCGACCGGGACTAGCGGGGGGACCGGGGAGCTGTTTTTT; CDR3aa: CSVPTGTSGGTGELFF
v_gene: TRBV5-5; d_gene: NA; j_gene: TRBJ2-3; abundance: NA; CDR3nt: TGTGCCAGCAGCTTGGCCGGGCGGAGCCGAGACGATACGCAGTATTTT; CDR3aa: CASSLAGRSRDDTQYF
v_gene: TRBV6-1; d_gene: TRBD1; j_gene: TRBJ2-7; abundance: once; CDR3nt: TGTGCCAGCAGTGAGGCAGGGGGTATCTACGAGCAGTACTTC; CDR3aa: CASSEAGGIYEQYF
v_gene: TRBV11-2; d_gene: NA; j_gene: TRBJ2-2; abundance: NA; CDR3nt: TGTGCCAGCAGCTTACCCGGACCCCCCGGGGAGCTGTTTTTT; CDR3aa: CASSLPGPPGELFF
v_gene: TRBV25-1; d_gene: NA; j_gene: TRBJ2-7; abundance: NA; CDR3nt: TGTGCCAGCAGTGATATTGGGTTCTACGAGCAGTACTTC; CDR3aa: CASSDIGFYEQYF
v_gene: TRBV5-5; d_gene: NA; j_gene: TRBJ2-7; abundance: NA; CDR3nt: TGTGCCAGCAGCTCGGACAACTACGAGCAGTACTTC; CDR3aa: CASSSDNYEQYF
v_gene: TRBV13; d_gene: TRBD2; j_gene: TRBJ2-2; abundance: NA; CDR3nt: TGTGCCAGCAGCAGTAGCGGGAGCTCTGACACCGGGGAGCTGTTTTTT; CDR3aa: CASSSSGSSDTGELFF
v_gene: TRBV6-5; d_gene: NA; j_gene: TRBJ2-1; abundance: once; CDR3nt: TGTGCCAGCAGTTACTCGAACTCTAACAATGAGCAGTTCTTC; CDR3aa: CASSYSNSNNEQFF
v_gene: TRBV29-1; d_gene: NA; j_gene: TRBJ2-7; abundance: NA; CDR3nt: TGCAGCGGGGGGCCCTCAACCTACGAGCAGTACTTC; CDR3aa: CSGGPSTYEQYF
v_gene: TRBV7-2; d_gene: NA; j_gene: TRBJ1-1; abundance: NA; CDR3nt: TGTGCCAGCGCCCGTTTTGTGTACACTGAAGCTTTCTTT; CDR3aa: CASARFVYTEAFF
v_gene: TRBV12-5; d_gene: NA; j_gene: TRBJ2-3; abundance: NA; CDR3nt: TGTGCTAGTGGTTTGCCTTTCTGGGAACGAATCACAGATACGCAGTATTTT; CDR3aa: CASGLPFWERITDTQYF
v_gene: TRBV19; d_gene: NA; j_gene: TRBJ2-7; abundance: NA; CDR3nt: TGTGCCAGTAGTGACCGGACAGACGCGACCTACATCGACGAGCAGTACTTC; CDR3aa: CASSDRTDATYIDEQYF
v_gene: TRBV7-9; d_gene: NA; j_gene: TRBJ2-1; abundance: NA; CDR3nt: TGTGCCAGCAGCTCCCCGTTGGCAGATGAGCAGTTCTTC; CDR3aa: CASSSPLADEQFF
v_gene: TRBV6-1; d_gene: NA; j_gene: TRBJ2-7; abundance: NA; CDR3nt: TGTGCCAGCAGTGAAACGGGAGTCAACTCCTACGAGCAGTACTTC; CDR3aa: CASSETGVNSYEQYF
v_gene: TRBV6-5; d_gene: NA; j_gene: TRBJ2-7; abundance: NA; CDR3nt: TGTGCCAGCAGTTACTCGAGGACAGCTTACGAGCAGTACTTC; CDR3aa: CASSYSRTAYEQYF
v_gene: TRBV27; d_gene: TRBD2; j_gene: TRBJ2-7; abundance: NA; CDR3nt: TGTGCCAGCAGTATCCTGCAAGCGGGAGGCTCCTACGAGCAGTACTTC; CDR3aa: CASSILQAGGSYEQYF
v_gene: TRBV4-3; d_gene: NA; j_gene: TRBJ2-7; abundance: NA; CDR3nt: TGCGCCAGCAGCCAAGATAGGGCAGGCGAGCAGTACTTC; CDR3aa: CASSQDRAGEQYF
v_gene: TRBV29-1; d_gene: TRBD1; j_gene: TRBJ1-2; abundance: NA; CDR3nt: TGCAGCGTTTCCGACCGGGACAGGGGCGGCTACACCTTC; CDR3aa: CSVSDRDRGGYTF
v_gene: TRBV28; d_gene: TRBD1; j_gene: TRBJ1-1; abundance: NA; CDR3nt: TGTGCCAGCAGTTTGACAGGGACTAACGAAGCTTTCTTT; CDR3aa: CASSLTGTNEAFF
v_gene: TRBV7-8; d_gene: TRBD1; j_gene: TRBJ2-7; abundance: NA; CDR3nt: TGTGCCAGCAGCTTATCCGGGACAGGGGGATACGAGCAGTACTTC; CDR3aa: CASSLSGTGGYEQYF
v_gene: TRBV9; d_gene: TRBD2; j_gene: TRBJ2-5; abundance: NA; CDR3nt: TGTGCCAGCAGCGTAAGCGGGAGTTTGTCAGGAGAGACCCAGTACTTC; CDR3aa: CASSVSGSLSGETQYF
v_gene: TRBV30; d_gene: TRBD1; j_gene: TRBJ2-7; abundance: NA; CDR3nt: TGTGCCAGTGACAGGGGGTACGACGAGCAGTACTTC; CDR3aa: CASDRGYDEQYF
v_gene: TRBV30; d_gene: TRBD2; j_gene: TRBJ2-7; abundance: NA; CDR3nt: TGTGCCTGGAGTGACCCGCGACTAGCGGGAGGGTACGGCTCCTACGAGCAGTACTTC; CDR3aa: CAWSDPRLAGGYGSYEQYF
v_gene: TRBV27; d_gene: NA; j_gene: TRBJ1-1; abundance: few; CDR3nt: TGTGCCAGCAGTCTAACAGGCCAGACTGAAGCTTTCTTT; CDR3aa: CASSLTGQTEAFF
v_gene: TRBV5-4; d_gene: TRBD2; j_gene: TRBJ2-7; abundance: NA; CDR3nt: TGTGCCAGCAGGACTAGCGGGAGTGTGAAGCAGTACTTC; CDR3aa: CASRTSGSVKQYF
v_gene: TRBV9; d_gene: TRBD2; j_gene: TRBJ2-1; abundance: NA; CDR3nt: TGTGCCAGCAGCAGAGGACTAGCGGACAATGAGCAGTTCTTC; CDR3aa: CASSRGLADNEQFF
v_gene: TRBV6-5; d_gene: TRBD1; j_gene: TRBJ1-5; abundance: NA; CDR3nt: TGTGCCAGCAGTCCCGGGACAGGGGAGGGTCAGCCCCAGCATTTT; CDR3aa: CASSPGTGEGQPQHF
v_gene: TRBV6-1; d_gene: TRBD1; j_gene: TRBJ1-1; abundance: NA; CDR3nt: TGTGCCAGCAGTGACCCCGGACAGGGGCGGACTGAAGCTTTCTTT; CDR3aa: CASSDPGQGRTEAFF
v_gene: TRBV9; d_gene: TRBD2; j_gene: TRBJ2-7; abundance: NA; CDR3nt: TGTGCCAGCAGCGTTAGAGCGGGATACGACGAGCAGTACTTC; CDR3aa: CASSVRAGYDEQYF
v_gene: TRBV11-3; d_gene: NA; j_gene: TRBJ2-7; abundance: NA; CDR3nt: TGTGCCAGCAGCTTAACTATAGACTACGAGCAGTACTTC; CDR3aa: CASSLTIDYEQYF
v_gene: TRBV2; d_gene: TRBD1; j_gene: TRBJ2-7; abundance: NA; CDR3nt: TGTGCCAGCAGTGAAAGGCAGGGGGAGAACGAGCAGTACTTC; CDR3aa: CASSERQGENEQYF
v_gene: TRBV7-9; d_gene: NA; j_gene: TRBJ2-1; abundance: NA; CDR3nt: TGTGCCAGCAGCCACGGGGACAAACGGATGTTTAATGAGCAGTTCTTC; CDR3aa: CASSHGDKRMFNEQFF
v_gene: TRBV13; d_gene: NA; j_gene: TRBJ2-7; abundance: NA; CDR3nt: TGTGCCAGCAGCTCTCAAACCTACGAGCAGTACTTC; CDR3aa: CASSSQTYEQYF
v_gene: TRBV9; d_gene: NA; j_gene: TRBJ2-3; abundance: NA; CDR3nt: TGTGCCAGCGGCCTAGACAGTTCTCGCACAGATACGCAGTATTTT; CDR3aa: CASGLDSSRTDTQYF